Below are 15 T cell receptor beta chains sequenced from a single sample in a study of T cell responses to AZD1222 COVID-19 vaccine. Data came from immunoSEQ multiplex PCR; TCRdb stores just in-frame clones and leaves some out. The sample lists approximately 200,000 clones, 90% to 95% occurring once. The sequencing used peripheral blood, collected on day 0 of AZD1222 vaccination. These receptors were collected from an adult in good health.

About this clone itself: Additional DNA sequences in this sample encode the identical CDR3. The chain is built from TRBV27 and TRBJ1-2, with TRBD1 as a possible D gene (6 bases). The CDR3 contains 14 residues. CDR1 is MNHEY and CDR2 is SMNVEV in the germline V gene (reference sequence). V gave up 2 bases and J gave up 2 bases, with 9 bases separating them. In DNA, the CDR3 is TGTGCCAGCAGTTTAAACAGGGTAAACTATGGCTACACCTTC. Amino acid sequence: CASSLNRVNYGYTF.

Remarks on this clone: Sequence at one end of the junction differs from germline and may be a read error. The chain has TRBV7-7 and TRBJ2-3; weak D call: TRBD2 (6 bases). The CDR3 totals 17 residues. Germline values: CDR1 SSHAT, CDR2 FNYEAQ (reference sequence). The CDR3 loop is CASSLESSSVYADTQYF. The CDR3 DNA reads TGTGCTAGCAGCTTAGAATCTTCTAGCGTTTATGCAGATACGCAGTATTTT. Looking up the rest from reference TRBV7-7 and TRBJ2-3 gives the full variable domain: GAGVSQSPRYKVTKRGQDVTLRCDPISSHATLYWYQQALGQGPEFLTYFNYEAQPDKSGLPSDRFSAERPEGSISTLTIQRTEQRDSAMYRCASSLESSSVYADTQYFGPGTRLTVL.

The chain couples TRBV6-6 to TRBJ1-6; 7 bases map to TRBD1. CDR3 length: 14 residues. V shed 4 bases, J shed 8 bases, and the junction held 5 bases outside the gene matches. Germline V lookup: CDR1 MNHNY, CDR2 SVGAGI (reference sequence). The CDR3 loop reads CASSSRGADSPLHF. The CDR3 nucleotides are TGTGCCAGCAGTTCCAGGGGGGCCGATTCACCCCTCCACTTT.

This clone came up once. The rearrangement joins TRBV2 to TRBJ2-7; TRBD2 matches 15 bases. With 4 bases clipped from V and 3 bases from J, the junction kept 4 bases outside the gene matches. The germline V gene encodes CDR1 SNHLY and CDR2 FYNNEI. The CDR3 totals 16 residues. The DNA for the CDR3 is TGTGCCAGCAGTGGGACTAGCGGGAGGGCGGGCTACGAGCAGTACTTC. It encodes CASSGTSGRAGYEQYF.

The J gene is TRBJ2-7, the V gene TRBV7-9; TRBD2 agrees at 8 bases. J was trimmed by 3 bases and V by 5 bases; bases with no gene match: 9. The length of the CDR3 is 15 residues. CDR1 is SEHNR and CDR2 is FQNEAQ in the germline V gene (reference sequence). CDR3 bases: TGTGCCAGCAGCCATAGCGGGACCCCTAGCTACGAGCAGTACTTC. The encoded protein is CASSHSGTPSYEQYF.

The chain is built from TRBV5-1 and TRBJ1-1, with no clear D. The CDR3 consists of 16 residues. CDR1 and CDR2 (germline): SGHRS, YFSETQ. V gave up 0 bases and J gave up 2 bases, with 14 bases separating them. The CDR3 loop reads CASSLAVGSSNTEAFF. CDR3 sequence (DNA): TGCGCCAGCAGCTTGGCCGTGGGGTCGAGCAACACTGAAGCTTTCTTT. Looking up the rest from reference TRBV5-1 and TRBJ1-1 gives the full variable domain: KAGVTQTPRYLIKTRGQQVTLSCSPISGHRSVSWYQQTPGQGLQFLFEYFSETQRNKGNFPGRFSGRQFSNSRSEMNVSTLELGDSALYLCASSLAVGSSNTEAFFGQGTRLTVV.

The rearrangement uses TRBV5-6 and TRBJ2-7; D is perhaps TRBD1 (6 bases). V lost 2 bases and J lost 3, with 6 bases in between. The germline gives CDR1 SGHDT, CDR2 YYEEEE. This CDR3 spans 12 amino acids. This chain's CDR3 is CASSLQGYEQYF. The CDR3, as DNA: TGTGCCAGCAGCTTACAGGGCTACGAGCAGTACTTC. The full variable domain, rest sourced from reference TRBV5-6 and TRBJ2-7, is DAGVTQSPTHLIKTRGQQVTLRCSPKSGHDTVSWYQQALGQGPQFIFQYYEEEERQRGNFPDRFSGHQFPNYSSELNVNALLLGDSALYLCASSLQGYEQYFGPGTRLTVT.

This clone was recorded only once. J is TRBJ2-3 and V is TRBV10-2; D remains unclear. CDR1 and CDR2 (germline): WSHSY, SAAADI. Trimming took off 7 bases at V and 14 bases at J, with 16 bases between the two ends. This CDR3 region has 11 residues. CDR3 sequence (DNA): TGCGCCAGCACGGGTGAGCGAAGGTGGTATTTT. It specifies CASTGERRWYF.

This sequence joins TRBV19 and TRBJ1-3; maybe TRBD1 (6 bases). V dropped 6 bases and J dropped 0 bases, with 18 bases sitting between them. Germline CDR1 LNHDA, CDR2 SQIVND (reference sequence). The CDR3 consists of 17 residues. The CDR3 DNA reads TGTGCCAGTAGGATGCGGACAGACTTTCTCTCTGGAAACACCATATATTTT. This translates into CASRMRTDFLSGNTIYF.

CDR3 in DNA: TGCAGTGCTAGTTGGCCTAAGACTAGCGGGTTCGACAATGAGCAGTTCTTC. Protein: CSASWPKTSGFDNEQFF. V gene TRBV20-1 combines with J gene TRBJ2-1; 10 nucleotides align to TRBD2. In germline, CDR1 is DFQATT, CDR2 SNEGSKA (reference sequence). With 3 bases clipped from V and 5 bases from J, the junction kept 13 bases outside the gene matches. CDR3 size: 17 residues.

The chain is built from TRBV28 and TRBJ1-5, with a tentative D call TRBD1 (5 bases). From germline, CDR1 is MDHEN and CDR2 SYDVKM. There are 14 residues in the CDR3. V lost 5 bases and J 1 base, leaving 9 bases between the germline ends. The CDR3 bases are TGTGCCAGCAGTCCCCGGGACAGCAATCAGCCCCAGCATTTT. This encodes CASSPRDSNQPQHF.

The V and J genes are TRBV28 and TRBJ1-5, with D hard to call. This CDR3 comprises 12 residues. Trimming cost V 1 base and J 5 bases, with 3 bases left between them. From germline, CDR1 is MDHEN and CDR2 SYDVKM. CDR3 DNA sequence: TGTGCCAGCAGTTTATTTGATCAGCCCCAGCATTTT. Protein product: CASSLFDQPQHF.

This rearrangement joins TRBV5-4 to TRBJ2-1; 7 nucleotides match TRBD2. This CDR3 is built from 16 residues. In germline, CDR1 is SGHNT, CDR2 YYREEE (reference sequence). The V gene end was trimmed by 0 bases and the J gene end by 3 bases; junction bases not matched to a gene: 6. The CDR3 spells CASSLDVGTNYNEQFF. In nucleotides, the CDR3 is TGTGCCAGCAGCTTGGATGTCGGGACTAACTACAATGAGCAGTTCTTC.

This chain's CDR3 is CASSYSLDNSNQPQHF. CDR3 coding DNA: TGTGCCAGCAGTTATTCCCTCGATAATAGCAATCAGCCCCAGCATTTT. The chain links TRBV6-2 or TRBV6-3 to TRBJ1-5; the D is unclear. Deletions cut 3 bases from V and 0 bases from J, with 12 bases between. The CDR3 length is 16 residues. Germline V gene sequence: CDR1 MNHEY, CDR2 SVGEGT.

The chain couples TRBV7-6 to TRBJ1-3; no clear D gene. The CDR3 has 13 residues. CDR1 SGHVS and CDR2 FNYEAQ come from the germline V gene. Deletions cut 0 bases from V and 3 bases from J, with 3 bases between. The CDR3 sequence is CASSLAYGNTIYF. The CDR3 bases are TGTGCCAGCAGCTTAGCGTATGGAAACACCATATATTTT.